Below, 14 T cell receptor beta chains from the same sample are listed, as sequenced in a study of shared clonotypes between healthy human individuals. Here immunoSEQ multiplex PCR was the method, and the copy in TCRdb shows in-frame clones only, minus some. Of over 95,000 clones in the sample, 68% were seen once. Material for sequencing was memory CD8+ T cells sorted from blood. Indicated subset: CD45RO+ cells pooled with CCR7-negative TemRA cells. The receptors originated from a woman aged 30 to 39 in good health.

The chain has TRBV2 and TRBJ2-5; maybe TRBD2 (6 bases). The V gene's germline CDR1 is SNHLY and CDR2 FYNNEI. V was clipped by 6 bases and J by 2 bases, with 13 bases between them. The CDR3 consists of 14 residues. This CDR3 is CASRGPSEQETQYF. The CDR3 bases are TGTGCCAGCAGGGGACCTAGCGAACAAGAGACCCAGTACTTC. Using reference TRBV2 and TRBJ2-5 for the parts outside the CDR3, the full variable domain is EPEVTQTPSHQVTQMGQEVILRCVPISNHLYFYWYRQILGQKVEFLVSFYNNEISEKSEIFDDQFSVERPDGSNFTLKIRSTKLEDSAMYFCASRGPSEQETQYFGPGTRLLVL.

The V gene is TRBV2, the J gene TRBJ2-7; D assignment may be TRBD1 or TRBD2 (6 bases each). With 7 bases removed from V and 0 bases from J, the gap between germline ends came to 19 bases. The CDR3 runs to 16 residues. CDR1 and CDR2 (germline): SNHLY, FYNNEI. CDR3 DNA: TGTGCCAGCAAAAAGGGGGTGGGAGGCAGCTCCTACGAGCAGTACTTC. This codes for CASKKGVGGSSYEQYF.

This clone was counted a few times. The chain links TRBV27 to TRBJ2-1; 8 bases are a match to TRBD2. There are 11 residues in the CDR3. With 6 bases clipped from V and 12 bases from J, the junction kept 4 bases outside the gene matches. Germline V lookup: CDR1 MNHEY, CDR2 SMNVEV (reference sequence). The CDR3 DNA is TGTGCCAGCAGAAAACTAGCGGTGCAGTTCTTC. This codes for CASRKLAVQFF.

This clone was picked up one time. CDR3 sequence: CASSQGDTEAFF. Here the CDR3 DNA reads TGTGCCAGCAGCCAGGGAGATACTGAAGCTTTCTTT. This chain uses TRBV11-3 with TRBJ1-1, with a possible D match to TRBD1 (5 bases). There are 12 residues in the CDR3. Trimming pared 5 bases from V and 5 bases from J, leaving 9 bases between. Per germline, CDR1 SGHNT and CDR2 YENEEA.

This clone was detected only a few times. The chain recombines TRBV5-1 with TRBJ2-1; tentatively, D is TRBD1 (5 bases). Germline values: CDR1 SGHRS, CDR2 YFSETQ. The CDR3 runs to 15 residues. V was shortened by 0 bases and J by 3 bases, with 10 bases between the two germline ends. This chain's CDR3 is CASSLEQAGYNEQFF. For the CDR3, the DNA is TGCGCCAGCAGCTTGGAACAGGCTGGCTACAATGAGCAGTTCTTC.

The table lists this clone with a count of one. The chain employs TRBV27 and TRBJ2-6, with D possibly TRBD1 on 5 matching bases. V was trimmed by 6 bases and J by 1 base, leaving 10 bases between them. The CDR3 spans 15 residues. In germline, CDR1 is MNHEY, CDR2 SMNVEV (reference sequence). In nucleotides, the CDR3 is TGTGCCAGCAGCGGACACCCATCTGGGGCCAACGTCCTGACTTTC. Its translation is CASSGHPSGANVLTF.

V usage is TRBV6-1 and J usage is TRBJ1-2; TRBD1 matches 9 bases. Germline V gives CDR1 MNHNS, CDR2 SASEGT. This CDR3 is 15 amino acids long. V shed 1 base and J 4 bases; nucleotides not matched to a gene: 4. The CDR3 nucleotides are TGTGCCAGCAGTGAAGGGACAGGGGCCGGCTATGGCTACACCTTC. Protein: CASSEGTGAGYGYTF.

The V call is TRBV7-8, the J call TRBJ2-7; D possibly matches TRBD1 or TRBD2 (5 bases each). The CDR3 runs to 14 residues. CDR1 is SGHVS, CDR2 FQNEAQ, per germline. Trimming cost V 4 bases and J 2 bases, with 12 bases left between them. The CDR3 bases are TGTGCCAGCAGCTCGGGGACGGTGGCCTACGAGCAGTACTTC. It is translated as CASSSGTVAYEQYF.

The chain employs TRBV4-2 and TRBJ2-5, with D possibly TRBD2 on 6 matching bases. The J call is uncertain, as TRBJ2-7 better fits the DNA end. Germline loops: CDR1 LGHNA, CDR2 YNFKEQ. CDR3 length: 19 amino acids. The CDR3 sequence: CASSPHAGGTPFFGYEQYF. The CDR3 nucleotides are TGTGCCAGCAGCCCCCATGCAGGAGGGACGCCCTTTTTCGGTTACGAGCAGTACTTC.

The CDR3 region has the DNA TGTGCCATTCGACAGGGAGAAGAACAGCCCCAGCATTTT. Residues: CAIRQGEEQPQHF. The chain is built from TRBV10-3 and TRBJ1-5; TRBD1 matches at 7 bases. The germline gives CDR1 ENHRY, CDR2 SYGVKD. V lost 9 bases to trimming and J lost 7 bases; unmatched junction nucleotides: 9. This CDR3 is 13 amino acids long.

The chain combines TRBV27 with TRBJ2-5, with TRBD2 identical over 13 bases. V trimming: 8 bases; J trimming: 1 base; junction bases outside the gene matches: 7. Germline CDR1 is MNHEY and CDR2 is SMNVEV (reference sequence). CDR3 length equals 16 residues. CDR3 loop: CASGLAGVPSQETQYF. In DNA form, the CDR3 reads TGTGCCAGCGGACTAGCGGGAGTACCATCCCAAGAGACCCAGTACTTC.

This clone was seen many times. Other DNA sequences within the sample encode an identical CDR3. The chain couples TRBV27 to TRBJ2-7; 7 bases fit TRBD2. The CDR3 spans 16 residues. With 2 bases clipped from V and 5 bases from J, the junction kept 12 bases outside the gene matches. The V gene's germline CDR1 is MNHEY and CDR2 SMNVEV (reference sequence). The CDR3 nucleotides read TGTGCCAGCAGTTTACTAGCGGACACGGTTCCCCACGAGCAGTACTTC. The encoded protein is CASSLLADTVPHEQYF.

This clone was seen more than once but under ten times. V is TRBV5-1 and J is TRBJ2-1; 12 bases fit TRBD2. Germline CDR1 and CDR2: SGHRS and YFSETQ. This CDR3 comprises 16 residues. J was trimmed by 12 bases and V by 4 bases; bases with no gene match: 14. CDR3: CASSQDGLAGSSRQFF. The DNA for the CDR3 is TGCGCCAGCAGCCAGGACGGACTAGCGGGAAGTTCAAGGCAGTTCTTC.

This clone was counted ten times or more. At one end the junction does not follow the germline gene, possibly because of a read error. In nucleotides, the CDR3 is TGTGCCAGCAGCTTGTTCAACGCACCAACCAATGAAAAACTGTTTTTT. Residues: CASSLFNAPTNEKLFF. V gene TRBV5-5 combines with J gene TRBJ1-4, with D hard to call. This CDR3 has 16 residues. Germline CDR1 and CDR2: SGHKS and YYEKEE (reference sequence).